The clone carrying this TCR beta chain has a single count. The sample belongs to a study of CD8 T cells in Susac syndrome. RNA amounts of about 0.5 to 1 ug underwent reverse transcription with random hexamers. Amplification of the TCR beta CDR3 was carried out by immunoSEQ multiplex PCR, which spanned a total of 54 Vbeta and 13 Jbeta segments. TCRdb fed the immunoSEQ multiplex PCR reads into MiXCR, producing one record per CDR3 protein. The data show under 150,000 distinct CDR3 sequences, with around nine tenths seen just once and around 0.25% held by the top ten. Germline values: CDR1 DFQATT, CDR2 SNEGSKA (reference sequence). With 3 bases removed from V and 8 bases from J, the gap between germline ends came to 17 bases. This CDR3 is built from 14 residues.

This clonotype originated in a human donor with multiple sclerosis. The sequenced sample was CD8+ T cells from PBMCs. The chain has TRBV20-1 and TRBJ1-5; D is possibly TRBD1 (6 bases). The CDR3 DNA sequence: TGCAGTGCTAGCCCGACAGGCTACGGGGAGCCCCAGCATTTT. Translated: CSASPTGYGEPQHF.